Listed here is a single T cell receptor beta chain. Repertoires were generated with immunoSEQ multiplex PCR, while TCRdb's copy carries only in-frame clones and drops some. Counted here are tens of thousands of clones, 86% occurring once; the ten biggest clones make up under 7%. These data originate in a study of cytotoxic CD8 clonotypes in ibrutinib-treated CLL. The V gene's germline CDR1 is MNHEY and CDR2 SMNVEV (reference sequence). This CDR3 region has 15 residues. Trimming took 5 bases from V and 3 from J; bases not matched to a gene: 4. The sequences come from PBMCs, collected before ibrutinib treatment. The J gene is TRBJ2-7, the V gene TRBV27, with 13 nucleotides matching TRBD2. This receptor was identified in a human donor with chronic lymphocytic leukemia. This chain's CDR3 is CASSIGTSGIYEQYF. The CDR3 nucleotides read TGTGCCAGCAGTATAGGGACTAGCGGGATCTACGAGCAGTACTTC.